The 24 T cell receptor beta chains below were found in one sample sequenced in a study of T cell responses to AZD1222 COVID-19 vaccine. The protocol was immunoSEQ multiplex PCR, while the TCRdb copy is restricted to in-frame clones and leaves out a portion. The table has some 120,000 clones, roughly 90% seen once; the top ten hold 0.85% to 1.3%. The input for sequencing was peripheral blood, taken on day 0 of AZD1222 vaccination. All receptors come from an adult in good health.

The chain employs TRBV5-1 and TRBJ1-2; no clear D. CDR1 and CDR2 (germline): SGHRS, YFSETQ. V was shortened by 0 bases and J by 4 bases, with 10 bases between the two germline ends. The CDR3 loop spans 14 amino acids. This chain's CDR3 is CASSLDRVLYGYTF. The CDR3 DNA follows: TGCGCCAGCAGCTTGGATCGGGTGCTCTATGGCTACACCTTC. Using reference TRBV5-1 and TRBJ1-2 for the parts outside the CDR3, the full variable domain is KAGVTQTPRYLIKTRGQQVTLSCSPISGHRSVSWYQQTPGQGLQFLFEYFSETQRNKGNFPGRFSGRQFSNSRSEMNVSTLELGDSALYLCASSLDRVLYGYTFGSGTRLTVV.

The rearrangement joins TRBV19 to TRBJ2-4; 9 positions agree with TRBD1. This CDR3 has 16 residues. The V gene's germline CDR1 is LNHDA and CDR2 SQIVND (reference sequence). Losses at the gene ends were 6 bases for V and 6 bases for J; bases not matched to a gene: 12. The CDR3 DNA sequence: TGTGCCAGTAGACACAGGGGGCTGCGTACCGGAAACATTCAGTACTTC. Translating gives CASRHRGLRTGNIQYF.

The rearrangement joins TRBV10-3 to TRBJ2-3; the D gene is possibly TRBD1 (6 bases). Trimming stripped 6 bases from V and 4 bases from J, with 8 bases between. This CDR3 has 12 amino acids. Germline-derived CDR1 and CDR2 are ENHRY and SYGVKD. The CDR3 coding sequence is TGTGCCATCAGGCAGGGGTCAGATACGCAGTATTTT. Protein: CAIRQGSDTQYF.

The gene calls are TRBV19 and TRBJ2-6; 8 bases are a match to TRBD2. The germline gives CDR1 LNHDA, CDR2 SQIVND (reference sequence). This CDR3 has 15 residues. V shed 4 bases, J shed 2 bases, and the junction held 1 base outside the gene matches. CDR3 in amino acids: CASSTRGAGANVLTF. Written as DNA, the CDR3 is TGTGCCAGTAGTACGCGGGGGGCTGGGGCCAACGTCCTGACTTTC.

The chain employs TRBV5-5 and TRBJ1-5, with a weak D call TRBD1 (6 bases). CDR1 and CDR2 from the germline V gene are SGHKS and YYEKEE (reference sequence). Trimming stripped 2 bases from V and 3 bases from J, with 12 bases between. This CDR3 region has 15 residues. This CDR3 is CASSFEQGLNQPQHF. In nucleotides, the CDR3 is TGTGCCAGCAGCTTCGAACAGGGACTCAATCAGCCCCAGCATTTT.

This chain connects TRBV5-4 to TRBJ1-1, with TRBD1 as a possible D gene (5 bases). The CDR3 sequence is 15 residues long. Germline V gene lookup returns CDR1 SGHNT and CDR2 YYREEE (reference sequence). V was pared by 2 bases and J by 0 bases, with 11 bases between. CDR3 in amino acids: CASSFATRVNTEAFF. The CDR3 DNA reads as TGTGCCAGCAGCTTCGCGACCAGGGTGAACACTGAAGCTTTCTTT.

The V call is TRBV12-3 or TRBV12-4, the J call TRBJ1-1; no firm D call. The CDR3 spans 11 residues. The V gene lost 2 bases and the J gene lost 7 bases, with 5 bases spanning the gap. The CDR3 coding sequence is TGTGCCAGCAGTTTAAGGGTTGAAGCTTTCTTT. This sequence encodes CASSLRVEAFF.

The chain has TRBV20-1 and TRBJ2-2; the D is unclear. Germline V gene data show CDR1 as DFQATT and CDR2 as SNEGSKA (reference sequence). Deletions cut 5 bases from V and 4 bases from J, with 5 bases between. The CDR3 length is 11 residues. The CDR3 bases are TGCAGTGCTTCCCTCACCGGGGAGCTGTTTTTT. Translated, it gives CSASLTGELFF.

The chain uses TRBV29-1 and TRBJ2-1; the D is unclear. Germline CDR1 reads SQVTM; CDR2 reads ANQGSEA. The length of the CDR3 is 12 residues. The V gene lost 8 bases and the J gene lost 6 bases, with 14 bases spanning the gap. CDR3 coding DNA: TGCAGCTCCCGCGGTGACCGCAATGAGCAGTTCTTC. Protein: CSSRGDRNEQFF.

The V and J genes are TRBV7-2 and TRBJ1-5; TRBD1 agrees at 7 bases. There are 12 residues in the CDR3. V gave up 5 bases and J gave up 11 bases; unmatched junction bases: 6. Per the germline V gene, CDR1 is SGHTA and CDR2 is FQGNSA. The CDR3 region has the DNA TGTGCCAGCAGCAGTCGACAGGGTGCCCAGCATTTT. It codes for CASSSRQGAQHF.

This chain connects TRBV18 to TRBJ2-5; 8 bases agree with TRBD1. Germline-derived CDR1 and CDR2 are KGHSH and LQKENI. J was trimmed by 5 bases and V by 3 bases; bases with no gene match: 11. This CDR3 has 16 residues. CDR3 loop: CASSPQTAGGQETQYF. In DNA form, the CDR3 reads TGTGCCAGCTCACCTCAAACTGCAGGGGGCCAGGAGACCCAGTACTTC.

The rearrangement links TRBV5-1 to TRBJ2-2; 7 bases are a match to TRBD1. The CDR3 covers 13 residues. The germline V gene has CDR1 SGHRS and CDR2 YFSETQ. V shed 10 bases, J shed 5 bases, and the junction held 8 bases outside the gene matches. The CDR3 spells CAGRTGETGELFF. The CDR3 nucleotides read TGCGCCGGTAGGACAGGCGAGACCGGGGAGCTGTTTTTT.

This clone showed up just once. The chain is built from TRBV28 and TRBJ2-1; 11 bases agree with TRBD2. Germline CDR1 MDHEN, CDR2 SYDVKM. The CDR3 contains 16 residues. J gave up 9 bases and V 5 bases, and 12 bases lay outside the gene matches. The CDR3 is CASSPAGTSGASEQFF. The CDR3, as DNA: TGTGCCAGCAGTCCAGCCGGGACTAGCGGTGCCAGTGAGCAGTTCTTC.

This chain connects TRBV7-9 to TRBJ1-1; D may be TRBD1 (6 bases). CDR3 length equals 14 residues. Germline values: CDR1 SEHNR, CDR2 FQNEAQ (reference sequence). V was trimmed by 2 bases and J by 6 bases, leaving 13 bases between them. This chain's CDR3 is CASSLRQDTSEAFF. CDR3 coding DNA: TGTGCCAGCAGCTTACGACAGGACACTTCTGAAGCTTTCTTT.

V and J are TRBV7-9 and TRBJ2-1; possibly TRBD2 for D (6 bases). Germline V gene sequence: CDR1 SEHNR, CDR2 FQNEAQ (reference sequence). CDR3 length: 16 residues. V lost 5 bases and J lost 4, with 18 bases in between. CDR3: CASSALLAVPYNEQFF. In DNA form, the CDR3 reads TGTGCCAGCAGCGCCCTATTAGCGGTCCCTTACAATGAGCAGTTCTTC. Filled out from reference TRBV7-9 and TRBJ2-1, the complete variable domain reads DTGVSQNPRHKITKRGQNVTFRCDPISEHNRLYWYRQTLGQGPEFLTYFQNEAQLEKSRLLSDRFSAERPKGSFSTLEIQRTEQGDSAMYLCASSALLAVPYNEQFFGPGTRLTVL.

The V gene is TRBV5-5, the J gene TRBJ1-3; 7 bases agree with TRBD1. The germline V gene has CDR1 SGHKS and CDR2 YYEKEE (reference sequence). The ends lost 5 bases at V and 0 bases at J; junction bases unmatched: 5. The CDR3 loop spans 15 amino acids. The CDR3 here is CASRQQGSSGNTIYF. For the CDR3, the DNA is TGTGCCAGCAGGCAACAGGGGAGCTCTGGAAACACCATATATTTT.

This chain joins TRBV10-3 and TRBJ2-7; 7 nucleotides agree with TRBD2. The CDR3 has 15 residues. Germline lookup yields CDR1 ENHRY and CDR2 SYGVKD. V shed 4 bases, J shed 4 bases, and the junction held 10 bases outside the gene matches. The CDR3 nucleotides are TGTGCCATCAGTGTACAAGCGGGACTACTTTACGAGCAGTACTTC. Translation: CAISVQAGLLYEQYF.

This chain links TRBV5-1 with TRBJ1-4, with D unresolved. Trimming removed 0 bases at V and 7 bases at J, with 16 bases between. The CDR3 runs to 16 residues. CDR1 and CDR2 (germline): SGHRS, YFSETQ. Here the CDR3 reads CASSLELLSLGEKLFF. CDR3 nucleotide sequence: TGCGCCAGCAGCTTGGAACTCCTGTCCCTCGGTGAAAAACTGTTTTTT.

A note on this clone: The junction departs from the called germline gene at one end, perhaps through a read error. The chain has TRBV6-1 and TRBJ1-2; the match to TRBD1 covers 7 bases. This CDR3 is 10 amino acids long. Per germline, CDR1 MNHNS and CDR2 SASEGT. CDR3 sequence: CASSDRAAAF. The CDR3 bases are TGTGCCAGCAGCGACAGGGCTGCCGCCTTC.

This clone was seen once. The V gene is TRBV5-1, the J gene TRBJ2-5; no clear D. This CDR3 has 14 amino acids. Germline V gene data show CDR1 as SGHRS and CDR2 as YFSETQ. Trimming pared 4 bases from V and 3 bases from J, leaving 13 bases between. CDR3 DNA: TGCGCCAGCAGCGCTGGGAAAAGGGAAGAGACCCAGTACTTC. This translates into CASSAGKREETQYF.

The chain employs TRBV5-6 and TRBJ2-1, with 7 bases aligning to TRBD2. Trimming at V came to 6 bases and at J to 6 bases, leaving 6 bases not matched to a gene. Germline CDR1 is SGHDT and CDR2 is YYEEEE. The CDR3 consists of 13 residues. CDR3 region: CASTIGLVNEQFF. In DNA form, the CDR3 reads TGTGCCAGCACCATAGGACTAGTCAATGAGCAGTTCTTC.

The genes are TRBV6-5 and TRBJ2-1; TRBD2 might be the D (5 bases). V lost 8 bases, J lost 14 bases, and 16 bases lay in between. The CDR3 spans 11 residues. CDR1 and CDR2 (germline): MNHEY, SVGAGI. Here the CDR3 DNA reads TGTGCCAGCTCGGTTATACTAGGAGAGTTCTTC. Encoded protein: CASSVILGEFF.

V usage is TRBV11-2 and J usage is TRBJ2-2, with TRBD2 as a possible D gene (5 bases). Looked up from germline, CDR1 is SGHAT and CDR2 is FQNNGV. The V end lost 3 bases, the J end lost 0 bases, and 11 bases lay between the germline ends. This CDR3 spans 16 amino acids. CDR3 in DNA: TGTGCCAGCAGCTTTACAAGCGGTTCGAACACCGGGGAGCTGTTTTTT. Protein: CASSFTSGSNTGELFF. Full variable domain (missing parts from reference TRBV11-2 and TRBJ2-2): EAGVAQSPRYKIIEKRQSVAFWCNPISGHATLYWYQQILGQGPKLLIQFQNNGVVDDSQLPKDRFSAERLKGVDSTLKIQPAKLEDSAVYLCASSFTSGSNTGELFFGEGSRLTVL.

The rearrangement links TRBV11-1 to TRBJ2-7, with TRBD1 identical over 7 bases. Germline CDR1 reads SGHAT; CDR2 reads FQDESV (reference sequence). The V gene end was trimmed by 5 bases and the J gene end by 1 base; junction bases not matched to a gene: 5. The CDR3 has 14 amino acids. The DNA for the CDR3 is TGTGCCAGCAGCCGGGACAGAGATTCCTACGAGCAGTACTTC. This sequence encodes CASSRDRDSYEQYF.